This TCR beta chain was retrieved from a study of blood T cells in healthy people across ages. The study's findings and limits: Naive and antigen-experienced cells could not be conclusively compared, given unsorted PBMCs.

Every donor provided ten milliliters of peripheral blood. The second PCR ran roughly 6 to 12 cycles with a sample-barcoded 5' primer and J-beta primers. Via MiXCR, TCRdb re-called the 5' RACE reads, giving one row per CDR3 protein. The sample yields fewer than 650,000 distinct CDR3 sequences, over 25% seen once. Trimming removed 0 bases from V and 4 bases from J; junction bases left unmatched: 3. Germline lookup yields CDR1 LGHNA and CDR2 YNFKEQ. The CDR3 length is 15 residues. In regard to this clonotype: What it recognizes is unknown.

These data were also reused for a study on T cells of mothers and their children. That study adds: More than five children and their three healthy Caucasian mothers were the donors. With the M1S primer of the second PCR, sample barcodes and 2-4 random nucleotides were added.

The sequencing sample was made of blood. The rearrangement uses TRBV4-2 and TRBJ2-1, with 7 bases matching TRBD2. This TCR was recovered from a boy aged 2 to 9 in good health. CDR3 loop: CASSQEGGGYNEQFF. CDR3 nucleotide sequence: TGTGCCAGCAGCCAAGAGGGCGGGGGTTACAATGAGCAGTTCTTC.